Below are 6 T cell receptor beta chains sequenced from a single sample in a study of cytomegalovirus exposure and HLA in healthy donors (dated by TCRdb to 2016 to 2017). The library was obtained by the immunoSEQ multiplex PCR assay. For the multiplex PCR, a mixture combining 60 forward primers for TCR Vbeta segments and 13 reverse primers for TCR Jbeta segments was used. The table was pulled from immuneACCESS by TCRdb, which kept in-frame rearrangements only. Such tables lose some clones; where checked, under half of the loss comes from unresolved V genes, and the rest has no known cause. The sample table shows roughly 140,000 clones, and just over 70% are seen once. Of the sample, 1.5% to 2% falls within the top ten clones. Source material: PBMCs. These receptor sequences come from a woman younger than 45 in good health and CMV-seronegative.

This clone turned up a few times. The gene calls are TRBV2 and TRBJ2-5; 10 nucleotides match TRBD2. This CDR3 is 13 amino acids long. In germline, CDR1 is SNHLY, CDR2 FYNNEI. V gave up 7 bases and J gave up 5 bases; unmatched junction bases: 4. The CDR3 DNA follows: TGTGCCAGCAAAGCGGGGGGGTGGGAGACCCAGTACTTC. Translating gives CASKAGGWETQYF.

The CDR3 nucleotides are TGTGCCATCAGTGGTACGACAGGGTTACTATCTGGGGCCAACGTCCTGACTTTC. This translates into CAISGTTGLLSGANVLTF. This sequence joins TRBV10-3 and TRBJ2-6; 7 bases match TRBD1. The CDR3 has 18 residues. CDR1 ENHRY and CDR2 SYGVKD come from the germline V gene. J was trimmed by 1 base and V by 4 bases; bases with no gene match: 10.

This clone turned up a few times. The chain employs TRBV30 and TRBJ2-4; possibly TRBD1 for D (5 bases). In germline, CDR1 is GTSNPN, CDR2 SVGIG (reference sequence). The CDR3 is 14 amino acids. Trimming cost V 0 bases and J 6 bases, with 12 bases left between them. CDR3 sequence reads: CAWSVKGRGNIQYF. The CDR3 coding sequence is TGTGCCTGGAGTGTTAAGGGAAGGGGAAACATTCAGTACTTC.

A few counts support this clone. The chain links TRBV30 to TRBJ2-3; 11 bases are a match to TRBD2. CDR3 length equals 15 residues. Germline-derived CDR1 and CDR2 are GTSNPN and SVGIG (reference sequence). The trim removed 5 bases at V and 2 bases at J, leaving 6 bases unmatched. CDR3: CAWGMGLAVTDTQYF. In nucleotides, the CDR3 is TGTGCCTGGGGGATGGGACTAGCGGTCACAGATACGCAGTATTTT.

This sequence joins TRBV6-5 and TRBJ1-5, with D possibly TRBD1 on 5 matching bases. Germline CDR1 reads MNHEY; CDR2 reads SVGAGI. The CDR3 covers 13 residues. The CDR3 bases are TGTGCTGGAGGGGATGAGTACAATCAGCCCCAGCATTTT. This gives the protein CAGGDEYNQPQHF.

This chain joins TRBV10-3 and TRBJ1-5; D call uncertain. This CDR3 region has 13 residues. The germline gives CDR1 ENHRY, CDR2 SYGVKD. V was pared by 7 bases and J by 3 bases, with 10 bases between. For the CDR3, the DNA is TGTGCCATCAACCGGGATATCAATCAGCCCCAGCATTTT. Its protein product is CAINRDINQPQHF.